This TCR beta chain was recovered during a study of OX40 agonist ivuxolimab in advanced cancers. Looking at the study overall: More than 35% of patients had received prior checkpoint inhibitor therapy.

Study-wide results and limits: Within 6 weeks, CD4+ and CD8+ blood T cells expanded clonally at 0.1 to 3.0 mg/kg. Several nonresponders also turned out to have low normalized T-cell clonal expansion.

TCRdb's copy holds only in-frame clones and misses some; the assay was immunoSEQ multiplex PCR. This table has about 20,000 clones, 70% to 90% appearing once. Of note for this clone: Its antigen remains unidentified.

This CDR3 is 15 amino acids long. Germline V CDR1 and CDR2: PRHDT, FYEKMQ (reference sequence). Trimming cost V 2 bases and J 0 bases, with 8 bases left between them. The V and J genes are TRBV13 and TRBJ1-3; D remains unclear. Specimen: CD4+ or CD8+ T cells sorted from blood, collected in a trial of the OX40 agonist ivuxolimab. This TCR came from an adult with an advanced solid tumor such as melanoma, head and neck, liver or kidney cancer. The CDR3 spells CASSLSRLSGNTIYF. The CDR3 DNA sequence: TGTGCCAGCAGCTTAAGTCGACTCTCTGGAAACACCATATATTTT.